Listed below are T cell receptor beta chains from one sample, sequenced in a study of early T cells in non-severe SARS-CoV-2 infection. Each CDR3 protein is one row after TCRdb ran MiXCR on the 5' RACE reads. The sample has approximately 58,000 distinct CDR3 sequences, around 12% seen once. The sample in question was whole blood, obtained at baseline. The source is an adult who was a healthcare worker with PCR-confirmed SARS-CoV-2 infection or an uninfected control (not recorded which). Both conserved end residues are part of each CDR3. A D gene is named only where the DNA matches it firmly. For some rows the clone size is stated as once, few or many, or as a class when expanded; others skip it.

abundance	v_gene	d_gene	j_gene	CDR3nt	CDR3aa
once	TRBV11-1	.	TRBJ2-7	TGTGCCAGCAGCTTTAATTCCGGGACGTACTACGAGCAGTACTTC	CASSFNSGTYYEQYF
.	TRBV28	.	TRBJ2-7	TGTGCCAGCAGTTTAAATGTCGACGAGCAGTACTTC	CASSLNVDEQYF
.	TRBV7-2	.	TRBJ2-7	TGTGCCAGCAACGAAGGAGTTTCCTACGAGCAGTACTTC	CASNEGVSYEQYF
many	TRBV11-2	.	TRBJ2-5	TGTGCCAGCAGCCTCATGTACCAATCGGAGACCCAGTACTTC	CASSLMYQSETQYF
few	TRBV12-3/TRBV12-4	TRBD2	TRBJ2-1	TGTGCCAGCAAACCGGGACTAGCGCTGGATGAGCAGTTCTTC	CASKPGLALDEQFF
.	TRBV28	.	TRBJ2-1	TGTGCCAGCAGTTCCATACCGGGACCCGAGACGTTCTTC	CASSSIPGPETFF
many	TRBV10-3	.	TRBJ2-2	TGTGCCATCAGCTTGGGACTGTCTGGCACCGGGGAGCTGTTTTTT	CAISLGLSGTGELFF
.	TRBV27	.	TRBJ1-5	TGTGCCAGCAGCTTTGTCAACCAGCCCCAGCATTTT	CASSFVNQPQHF
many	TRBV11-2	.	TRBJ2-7	TGTGCCAGCAGCTTCCGGGGGCCGAACGAGCAGTACTTC	CASSFRGPNEQYF
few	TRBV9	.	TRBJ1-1	TGTGCCAGCAGCGTAGTAGGAAAACCCAACACTGAAGCTTTCTTT	CASSVVGKPNTEAFF
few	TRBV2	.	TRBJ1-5	TGTGCCAGCAGTGAATTCTTGCAGGTGTATAGCAATCAGCCCCAGCATTTT	CASSEFLQVYSNQPQHF
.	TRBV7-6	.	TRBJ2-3	TGTGCCAGCAGCTTAGCGCGGGGGGGACAGGGTCTTACGCAGTATTTT	CASSLARGGQGLTQYF
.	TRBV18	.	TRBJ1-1	TGTGCCAGCTCACCACCGTTGGGGGTTTGGGGTGATGAAGCTTTCTTT	CASSPPLGVWGDEAFF
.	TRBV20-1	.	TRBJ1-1	TGCAGTGCTGGACCGACAGTCACTGAAGCTTTCTTT	CSAGPTVTEAFF
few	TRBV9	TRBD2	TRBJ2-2	TGTGCCAGCAGCGTAGAGGGGAGGGCCGGGGAGCTGTTTTTT	CASSVEGRAGELFF
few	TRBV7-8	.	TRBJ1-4	TGTGCCAGCAGCGCACTGTGGGGCGCAAGTAATGAAAAACTGTTTTTT	CASSALWGASNEKLFF
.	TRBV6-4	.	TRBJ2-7	TGTGCCAGCAGTGACCCCCCCCGGGACACAATCTACGAGCAGTACTTC	CASSDPPRDTIYEQYF
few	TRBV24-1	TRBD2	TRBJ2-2	TGTGCCACCAGTGACATGACTAGCGGGGACACCGGGGAGCTGTTTTTT	CATSDMTSGDTGELFF
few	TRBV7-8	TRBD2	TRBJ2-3	TGTGCCAGCAGCACCGGACTAGCGGGAGTTGTGAATACGCAGTATTTT	CASSTGLAGVVNTQYF
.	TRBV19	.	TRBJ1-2	TGTGCCAGTAGTATCCATTGGCAGGGCGATGGCTACACCTTC	CASSIHWQGDGYTF
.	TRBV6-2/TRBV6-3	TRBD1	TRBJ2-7	TGTGCCAGCACTCCAGGTGGGACAGCTTCCTACGAGCAGTACTTC	CASTPGGTASYEQYF
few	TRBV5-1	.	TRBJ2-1	TGCGCCAGCAGCTTCGATTGGGGCCCGTACAATGAGCAGTTCTTC	CASSFDWGPYNEQFF
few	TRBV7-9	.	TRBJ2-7	TGTGCCAGCAGCTTCGCAGGAGGGACCTACGAGCAGTACTTC	CASSFAGGTYEQYF
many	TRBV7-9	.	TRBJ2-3	TGTGCCAGCAGCTTAGCAGATAGCGGCCTCGGCACAGATACGCAGTATTTT	CASSLADSGLGTDTQYF